This passage covers 11 T cell receptor beta chains from one sample sequenced in a study of blood T cell repertoires in COVID-19. The protocol was immunoSEQ multiplex PCR, while the TCRdb copy is restricted to in-frame clones and leaves out a portion. In the table there are a few hundred thousand clones, 92% of which are singletons. The sequenced material came from PBMCs or T cells enriched from blood (not recorded which). The source of these receptors is a woman younger than 45 who had recovered from COVID-19.

This chain links TRBV5-1 with TRBJ2-1, with TRBD1 identical over 8 bases. From germline, CDR1 is SGHRS and CDR2 YFSETQ. V lost 0 bases and J lost 7; bases outside the gene matches: 12. The CDR3 length is 17 residues. The CDR3 spells CASSLAWLTGGRNEQFF. The DNA for the CDR3 is TGCGCCAGCAGCTTGGCCTGGCTCACAGGGGGGCGGAATGAGCAGTTCTTC.

The chain couples TRBV5-6 to TRBJ2-3; 8 nucleotides line up with TRBD1. Trimming removed 4 bases from V and 0 bases from J; junction bases left unmatched: 4. This CDR3 has 15 residues. Germline V gene sequence: CDR1 SGHDT, CDR2 YYEEEE. This CDR3 reads CASSRDRGSTDTQYF. CDR3 coding DNA: TGTGCCAGCAGCCGCGACAGGGGTAGCACAGATACGCAGTATTTT.

The chain links TRBV28 to TRBJ1-6; D is uncertain. This CDR3 spans 17 amino acids. In germline, CDR1 is MDHEN, CDR2 SYDVKM. Trimming took 3 bases from V and 0 from J, leaving 12 bases between them. The CDR3 sequence: CASSFGGIFSYNSPLHF. In nucleotides, the CDR3 is TGTGCCAGCAGTTTCGGAGGGATTTTCTCCTATAATTCACCCCTCCACTTT.

The chain has TRBV12-5 and TRBJ2-2; 8 bases map to TRBD2. V lost 0 bases, J lost 6 bases, and 9 bases stayed unmatched. CDR3 size: 17 residues. Germline CDR1 is LGHNT and CDR2 is FRNRAP. CDR3 nucleotides: TGTGCTAGTGGTTTGGTAACCAGCGGGAGTTTCCCCGGGGAGCTGTTTTTT. Translation: CASGLVTSGSFPGELFF.

This chain connects TRBV28 to TRBJ1-3; a possible D gene is TRBD1 (5 bases). The length of the CDR3 is 14 residues. Trimming took off 3 bases at V and 2 bases at J, with 8 bases between the two ends. Germline V lookup: CDR1 MDHEN, CDR2 SYDVKM. The CDR3 DNA follows: TGTGCCAGCAGTTTCAGGGCGGCTGGAAACACCATATATTTT. Translation: CASSFRAAGNTIYF.

In its sample, this clone was seen a few times. V is TRBV19 and J is TRBJ1-5; the D gene is possibly TRBD1 (6 bases). The CDR3 totals 13 residues. CDR1 is LNHDA and CDR2 is SQIVND in the germline V gene (reference sequence). V lost 1 base and J 6 bases, leaving 7 bases between the germline ends. CDR3 nucleotides: TGTGCCAGTAGTATAGGGGGGCCTCAGCCCCAGCATTTT. Protein: CASSIGGPQPQHF.

The chain uses TRBV5-1 and TRBJ1-3; D is unclear. The V gene's germline CDR1 is SGHRS and CDR2 YFSETQ. CDR3 length: 15 amino acids. V was cut by 4 bases and J by 0 bases, with 11 bases left in between. CDR3 sequence: CASSRQAGSGNTIYF. CDR3 sequence (DNA): TGCGCCAGCAGCCGGCAGGCGGGCTCTGGAAACACCATATATTTT.

The chain employs TRBV7-9 and TRBJ1-1, with D uncertain. Looked up from germline, CDR1 is SEHNR and CDR2 is FQNEAQ (reference sequence). The CDR3 length is 14 residues. With 5 bases removed from V and 1 base from J, the gap between germline ends came to 11 bases. The CDR3 region has the DNA TGTGCCAGCAGCATGGGCGACACGAACACTGAAGCTTTCTTT. Translating gives CASSMGDTNTEAFF.

The CDR3 region has the DNA TGTGCCAGCAGTTTAGGGGCGGACACTGAAGCTTTCTTT. It translates to CASSLGADTEAFF. V and J are TRBV28 and TRBJ1-1; maybe TRBD1 (5 bases). CDR3 length: 13 residues. Germline CDR1 and CDR2: MDHEN and SYDVKM. Trimming stripped 2 bases from V and 3 bases from J, with 7 bases between.

This rearrangement joins TRBV18 to TRBJ1-2, with 9 bases that match TRBD1. The CDR3 is 15 amino acids. The ends lost 6 bases at V and 7 bases at J; junction bases unmatched: 12. Germline values: CDR1 KGHSH, CDR2 LQKENI. The DNA for the CDR3 is TGTGCCAGCTCGTCCGGGACAGGGAAGAGCTTTGGCTACACCTTC. This codes for CASSSGTGKSFGYTF.

In this sample, this clone turned up once. In DNA, the CDR3 is TGTGCCAGCAGTTTAGGGGGAGGGAACACCATATATTTT. This sequence encodes CASSLGGGNTIYF. V and J are TRBV28 and TRBJ1-3, with D tentatively TRBD1 (5 bases). Germline V gene sequence: CDR1 MDHEN, CDR2 SYDVKM. V was trimmed by 2 bases and J by 7 bases, leaving 9 bases between them. There are 13 residues in the CDR3. Variable domain in full (rest from reference TRBV28 and TRBJ1-3): DVKVTQSSRYLVKRTGEKVFLECVQDMDHENMFWYRQDPGLGLRLIYFSYDVKMKEKGDIPEGYSVSREKKERFSLILESASTNQTSMYLCASSLGGGNTIYFGEGSWLTVV.